This TCR beta chain was sequenced during a study of T cells in Graves' hyperthyroidism and ophthalmopathy. Points from the study as a whole: Blood also showed most of the thyroid clonotypes that were expanded above 0.001.

CDR3 length equals 15 residues. V lost 2 bases and J lost 4; bases outside the gene matches: 1. TCR beta CDR3 sequences were amplified from RNA transcripts. A set of HTBI primers served as the primers for a first-round RT-PCR of the TCR CDR3. TCRdb independently ran MiXCR on the multiplex PCR reads; one entry per CDR3 protein. The sample contains about 570,000 distinct CDR3 sequences, 11% to 15% of which appear only once. This clonotype was seen many times. Its target is not known. Uncontrolled infection, other autoimmune disease, pregnancy or lactation led to exclusion. The TCR was taken from a woman aged 35 to 49 with Graves' hyperthyroidism. What was sequenced was blood. V gene TRBV12-3 or TRBV12-4 combines with J gene TRBJ2-1; 11 positions match TRBD2. The CDR3 loop is CASSLPSGGYNEQFF. The CDR3 bases are TGTGCCAGCAGTTTACCTAGCGGGGGGTACAATGAGCAGTTCTTC.